This T cell receptor (beta chain) was captured by sequencing in a study of blood T cell repertoires in COVID-19. As processed by the authors: Estimated nucleated cell counts came from reference gene primer amplification. Data came from immunoSEQ multiplex PCR; TCRdb stores just in-frame clones and leaves some out. Clonal size and the V and J genes are those of that table, whereas D and trimming came from the DNA. This repertoire shows fewer than 200,000 clones, around 83% found once; its top ten account for less than 4.5%. V lost 3 bases, J lost 0 bases, and 3 bases stayed unmatched. The CDR3 is 16 amino acids. Germline CDR1 reads SGHRS; CDR2 reads YFSETQ. Participant age was roughly 18 to 100 years, and participants resided in fewer than 30 US areas.

Sequenced input: PBMCs or T cells enriched from blood (not recorded which). The origin of this receptor is a woman aged 45-65 years in a cohort exposed to, infected with or recovered from COVID-19 (not recorded which). The chain joins TRBV5-1 to TRBJ2-2; 9 bases are a match to TRBD1. CDR3 nucleotides: TGCGCCAGCAGCTCGCGGACAGGGGCGAACACCGGGGAGCTGTTTTTT. As protein: CASSSRTGANTGELFF.